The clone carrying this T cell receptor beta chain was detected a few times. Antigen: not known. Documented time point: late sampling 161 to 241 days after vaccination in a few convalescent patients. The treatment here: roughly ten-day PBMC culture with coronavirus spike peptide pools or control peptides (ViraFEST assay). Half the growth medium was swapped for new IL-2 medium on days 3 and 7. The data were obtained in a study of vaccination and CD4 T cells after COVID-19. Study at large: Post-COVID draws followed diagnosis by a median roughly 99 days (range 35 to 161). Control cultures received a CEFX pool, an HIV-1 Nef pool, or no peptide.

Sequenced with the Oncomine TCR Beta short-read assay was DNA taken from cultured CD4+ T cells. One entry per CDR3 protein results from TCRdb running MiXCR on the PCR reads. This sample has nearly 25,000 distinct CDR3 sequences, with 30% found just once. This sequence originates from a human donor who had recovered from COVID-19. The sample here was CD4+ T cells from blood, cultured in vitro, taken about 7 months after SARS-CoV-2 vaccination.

Written as DNA, the CDR3 is TGCAGTGCTAGAGACTATTCTAGCACAGATACGCAGTATTTT. This sequence encodes CSARDYSSTDTQYF. J is TRBJ2-3 and V is TRBV20-1; D uncertain. V was clipped by 0 bases and J by 0 bases, with 7 bases between them. This CDR3 has 14 residues. Germline CDR1 is DFQATT and CDR2 is SNEGSKA (reference sequence).